This TCR beta chain was sequenced in a study of blood T cell repertoires in COVID-19. Study context: Collection of acute and convalescent COVID-19 samples took place in the United States, Italy and Spain. Sample material is recorded as cDNA or gDNA derived from T cells, B-cell-depleted T cells, or PBMCs.

Using immunoSEQ multiplex PCR, the repertoire was profiled, and TCRdb retains in-frame clones only, with some absent. Of fewer than 500,000 clones in the sample, roughly nine tenths were seen once. This CDR3 has 15 amino acids. CDR1 is SGHRS, CDR2 YFSETQ, per germline. The V gene end was trimmed by 5 bases and the J gene end by 0 bases; junction bases not matched to a gene: 7. Among Cohort 3 donors, those recovered had two negative PCRs, clearance, or symptom resolution. The rearrangement joins TRBV5-1 to TRBJ2-7, with 8 bases aligning to TRBD2. Source material: PBMCs or T cells enriched from blood (not recorded which). This TCR was recovered from a man aged 25-40 years who had recovered from COVID-19. The CDR3: CASRLLAASSYEQYF. CDR3 nucleotide sequence: TGCGCCAGCAGATTACTAGCGGCTAGCTCCTACGAGCAGTACTTC.